Below, 6 T cell receptor beta chains from the same sample are listed, as sequenced in a study of cytomegalovirus exposure and HLA in healthy donors. PCR amplification relied on 60 Vbeta primers (plus 13 Jbeta primers). The method was immunoSEQ multiplex PCR; TCRdb's version includes in-frame clones alone and lacks a portion of them. The profile covers approximately 140,000 clones, with more than 60% appearing a single time and 2.8% taken by the ten largest. Sequenced sample: PBMCs. The receptors shown here come from a male donor in good health and CMV-seronegative.

The chain has TRBV6-1 and TRBJ1-3; D may be TRBD1 (6 bases). The CDR3 runs to 16 residues. Germline values: CDR1 MNHNS, CDR2 SASEGT. The V gene lost 1 base and the J gene lost 5 bases, with 15 bases spanning the gap. DNA of the CDR3: TGTGCCAGCAGTGAAGGGTGGTTGCGGGGGCGAAACACCATATATTTT. It translates to CASSEGWLRGRNTIYF.

The gene calls are TRBV19 and TRBJ2-3; TRBD1 might be the D (6 bases). V was pared by 3 bases and J by 2 bases, with 12 bases between. CDR1 and CDR2 from the germline V gene are LNHDA and SQIVND (reference sequence). The CDR3 runs to 15 residues. In DNA, the CDR3 is TGTGCCAGTAGTATTACAGGGTTGAACACAGATACGCAGTATTTT. Translated, it gives CASSITGLNTDTQYF.

This sequence joins TRBV18 and TRBJ1-4; maybe TRBD1 (5 bases). The V end lost 4 bases, the J end lost 4 bases, and 34 bases lay between the germline ends. The germline V gene encodes CDR1 KGHSH and CDR2 LQKENI. The CDR3 has 22 amino acids. The CDR3, as DNA: TGTGCCAGCTCACGAACCCCCCTCAGCCATCCCTTCCGGGACTCTTTTAATGAAAAACTGTTTTTT. It specifies CASSRTPLSHPFRDSFNEKLFF.

This clone was counted only a few times. The chain employs TRBV6-5 and TRBJ1-2, with D tentatively TRBD1 (5 bases). The CDR3 contains 14 residues. V lost 5 bases to trimming and J lost 5 bases, with 15 bases between them. The germline V gene encodes CDR1 MNHEY and CDR2 SVGAGI. This CDR3 reads CASSPLSGRYGYTF. The DNA of the CDR3 is TGTGCCAGCAGTCCGCTTTCAGGGCGTTATGGCTACACCTTC.

The genes are TRBV5-4 and TRBJ2-5, with 7 bases that match TRBD1. V lost 5 bases, J lost 2 bases, and 3 bases stayed unmatched. The length of the CDR3 is 13 residues. In germline, CDR1 is SGHNT, CDR2 YYREEE (reference sequence). The CDR3 loop reads CASRKGQQETQYF. CDR3 bases: TGTGCCAGCAGAAAGGGACAGCAAGAGACCCAGTACTTC.

V is TRBV2 and J is TRBJ1-1; no definite D call. The V and J ends lost 4 bases and 5 bases respectively, with 14 bases between them. CDR3 length: 14 amino acids. Looked up from germline, CDR1 is SNHLY and CDR2 is FYNNEI. CDR3 amino acids: CASSALAGGTEAFF. CDR3 bases: TGTGCCAGCAGTGCCCTGGCAGGCGGGACTGAAGCTTTCTTT.